This T cell receptor beta chain originates from a study of T cell repertoires in cytomegalovirus infection. Study-wide background: Shared public TCR beta signatures pointed to both CMV infection and a matching HLA type.

There are a few counts of this clonotype. What it binds is not known. TCRdb re-analysed the reads in MiXCR, keeping a single row per CDR3 protein. The sample holds some 940,000 distinct CDR3 sequences; roughly a third are singletons and the top ten take around an eighth. General observations from the study: CMV carriers having the relevant HLA were flagged by cumulative public TCR beta family frequency.

Trimming took 6 bases from V and 7 from J, leaving 19 bases between them. The V gene's germline CDR1 is ENHRY and CDR2 SYGVKD. CDR3 size: 15 residues. The chain is built from TRBV10-3 and TRBJ2-1; D call uncertain. The receptor was derived from a human donor in good health (CMV status not recorded). Some clones in this sample may be carry-over from other donors' samples. Material: cultured CD8+ T cells from PBMCs, obtained from culture after CMV antigen stimulation. The CDR3 DNA follows: TGTGCCATCAGAACCAAAGGGCCACCTCGGAATGAGCAGTTCTTC. Amino acids: CAIRTKGPPRNEQFF.